The clone carrying this T cell receptor (beta chain) was observed a few times. CDR1 and CDR2 from the germline V gene are WSHSY and SAAADI. Trimming pared 3 bases from V and 14 bases from J, leaving 17 bases between. The CDR3 runs to 13 residues. Described time point: patch test 3, about 24 weeks after DPC sensitization. This sample's treatment: therapeutic diphenylcyclopropenone sensitization with weekly scalp DPC. Total RNA came from unfractionated whole blood. The data are from a study of human T cells and chemical hapten exposure. Whole-study context: Sensitization employed 2% DPC on approximately 2 cm by approximately 2 cm of upper inner arm skin. On the upper back, patch tests were applied with 0.01% DPC and read at 6 days.

Each cDNA molecule in the library carried unique molecular identifiers. TCRdb itself ran the RACE reads through MiXCR, one entry per CDR3 protein. Of some 36,000 distinct CDR3 sequences listed, roughly 9.5% are singletons. Here the sequenced sample was whole blood, taken in connection with sensitization to the hapten diphenylcyclopropenone (DPC). This chain links TRBV10-2 with TRBJ2-4; D perhaps matches TRBD1 (6 bases). The receptor's source is a man in his fifties with alopecia areata. Some clones in this sample may be carry-over from other donors' samples. DNA for the CDR3: TGCGCCAGCAGTGATACCGTCAGGGGCGTGGAGTACTTC. Residues: CASSDTVRGVEYF.